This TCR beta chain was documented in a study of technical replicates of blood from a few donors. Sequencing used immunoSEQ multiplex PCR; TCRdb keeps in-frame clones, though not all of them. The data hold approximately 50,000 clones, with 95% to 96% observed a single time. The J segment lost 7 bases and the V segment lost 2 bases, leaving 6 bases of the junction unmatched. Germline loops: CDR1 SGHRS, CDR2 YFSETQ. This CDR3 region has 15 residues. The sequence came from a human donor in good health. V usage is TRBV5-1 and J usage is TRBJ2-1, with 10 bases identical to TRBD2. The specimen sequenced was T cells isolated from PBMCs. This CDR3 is CASSFASGRLNEQFF. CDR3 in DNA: TGCGCCAGCAGCTTCGCTAGCGGGAGACTAAATGAGCAGTTCTTC.